This T cell receptor (beta chain) is from a study of a mutant IDH1 vaccine in newly diagnosed glioma. Study-wide context: Once 4-6 weeks had passed after radiotherapy alone, vaccination started, or it started with temozolomide cycles.

This CDR3 spans 13 amino acids. The germline CDR1 and CDR2 sequences are KGHSH and LQKENI. V was shortened by 3 bases and J by 6 bases, with 9 bases between the two germline ends. Sequencing used immunoSEQ multiplex PCR; TCRdb keeps in-frame clones, though not all of them. The sample records roughly 36,000 clones, more than 75% being singletons. This clone showed up just once. Its antigen remains unknown. Time point noted: week 23, last vaccination. One vaccine dose held 300 ug of mutant IDH1 20-mer peptide and came with topical imiquimod. The sequenced sample was PBMCs, obtained from a glioma patient whose treatment included an IDH1 peptide vaccine. V and J are TRBV18 and TRBJ2-1; D is unresolved. This receptor was taken from a man in his forties with glioma. Here the CDR3 reads CASSPSQSNEQFF. The CDR3 DNA sequence: TGTGCCAGCTCACCCAGCCAGTCCAATGAGCAGTTCTTC.